A selection of T cell receptor beta chains follows, all from one sample in a study of cytomegalovirus exposure and HLA in healthy donors. TCRdb's copy holds only in-frame clones and misses some; the assay was immunoSEQ multiplex PCR. The repertoire has more than 150,000 clones, approximately 82% of them found once; the top ten carry roughly 1.2%. Sequencing used PBMCs. The receptors derive from a girl aged 2 to 10 in good health and CMV-seropositive. The CDR3 runs from the conserved cysteine through the conserved F or W. A D gene is named only where the DNA matches it firmly. Part of the rows lack a size; the others show once, few, many or a class for expanded clones.

cdr3_aa: CAWSLPGDRGRETQYF
cdr3_nt: TGTGCCTGGAGTCTCCCCGGGGACAGGGGACGAGAGACCCAGTACTTC
clone_size: NA
d_call: TRBD1
j_call: TRBJ2-5
v_call: TRBV30

cdr3_aa: CASSTQTGVTVDYGYTF
cdr3_nt: TGTGCCAGTAGTACCCAGACCGGGGTGACGGTGGACTATGGCTACACCTTC
clone_size: NA
d_call: NA
j_call: TRBJ1-2
v_call: TRBV19

cdr3_aa: CASSVGGNTGELFF
cdr3_nt: TGTGCCAGCAGCGTGGGGGGTAACACCGGGGAGCTGTTTTTT
clone_size: NA
d_call: NA
j_call: TRBJ2-2
v_call: TRBV9

cdr3_aa: CASSLKASSGGETQYF
cdr3_nt: TGCGCCAGCAGCTTGAAGGCCAGTTCCGGGGGGGAGACCCAGTACTTC
clone_size: NA
d_call: TRBD2
j_call: TRBJ2-5
v_call: TRBV5-1

cdr3_aa: CASSPGVLNTEAFF
cdr3_nt: TGCGCCAGCAGCCCGGGGGTTCTCAACACTGAAGCTTTCTTT
clone_size: few
d_call: NA
j_call: TRBJ1-1
v_call: TRBV5-1

cdr3_aa: CAWSKRLAAYQETQYF
cdr3_nt: TGTGCCTGGAGTAAAAGACTAGCGGCGTACCAAGAGACCCAGTACTTC
clone_size: NA
d_call: TRBD2
j_call: TRBJ2-5
v_call: TRBV30

cdr3_aa: CASSKLTDTQYF
cdr3_nt: TGTGCCAGCAGTAAGCTCACCGATACGCAGTATTTT
clone_size: NA
d_call: NA
j_call: TRBJ2-3
v_call: TRBV2

cdr3_aa: CASSVGGDSYNEQFF
cdr3_nt: TGTGCCAGCAGCGTGGGGGGAGATTCATACAATGAGCAGTTCTTC
clone_size: NA
d_call: NA
j_call: TRBJ2-1
v_call: TRBV9

cdr3_aa: CASSQDPGRGEKLFF
cdr3_nt: TGTGCCAGCAGCCAAGATCCAGGGAGGGGAGAAAAACTGTTTTTT
clone_size: NA
d_call: NA
j_call: TRBJ1-4
v_call: TRBV4-2

cdr3_aa: CASSINSRDVQTEQYF
cdr3_nt: TGTGCCAGTAGTATAAACTCGCGGGACGTCCAAACCGAGCAGTACTTC
clone_size: NA
d_call: NA
j_call: TRBJ2-7
v_call: TRBV19

cdr3_aa: CASSLESSPSYNEQFF
cdr3_nt: TGTGCCAGCAGCTTGGAATCTTCCCCCTCCTACAATGAGCAGTTCTTC
clone_size: NA
d_call: NA
j_call: TRBJ2-1
v_call: TRBV5-6

cdr3_aa: CASSLEPGTSGYNEQFF
cdr3_nt: TGTGCCAGCAGCTTAGAACCCGGGACTAGCGGATACAATGAGCAGTTCTTC
clone_size: NA
d_call: TRBD2
j_call: TRBJ2-1
v_call: TRBV5-4

cdr3_aa: CASSLAGTESSYEQYF
cdr3_nt: TGTGCCAGCAGCTTGGCCGGGACAGAGAGCTCCTACGAGCAGTACTTC
clone_size: NA
d_call: TRBD1
j_call: TRBJ2-7
v_call: TRBV5-4

cdr3_aa: CASSGRGVTEAFF
cdr3_nt: TGTGCCAGCAGTGGCAGGGGGGTCACTGAAGCTTTCTTT
clone_size: few
d_call: TRBD1
j_call: TRBJ1-1
v_call: TRBV6-1

cdr3_aa: CASSPPSGRAGRQFF
cdr3_nt: TGCGCCAGCAGCCCTCCCTCGGGAAGAGCGGGAAGACAGTTCTTC
clone_size: NA
d_call: TRBD2
j_call: TRBJ2-1
v_call: TRBV4-1

cdr3_aa: CASSLGQTGDTIYF
cdr3_nt: TGCGCCAGCAGCTTGGGGCAGACAGGGGACACCATATATTTT
clone_size: once
d_call: TRBD1
j_call: TRBJ1-3
v_call: TRBV5-1

cdr3_aa: CASSYSMNYQETQYF
cdr3_nt: TGTGCCAGCAGTTACTCGATGAACTACCAAGAGACCCAGTACTTC
clone_size: NA
d_call: NA
j_call: TRBJ2-5
v_call: TRBV6-5

cdr3_aa: CASSESGGHEKLFF
cdr3_nt: TGTGCCAGCAGTGAATCTGGAGGTCATGAAAAACTGTTTTTT
clone_size: NA
d_call: NA
j_call: TRBJ1-4
v_call: TRBV6-1

cdr3_aa: CASSQAFEQYF
cdr3_nt: TGTGCCAGCAGCCAAGCGTTTGAGCAGTACTTC
clone_size: NA
d_call: NA
j_call: TRBJ2-5
v_call: TRBV14

cdr3_aa: CASSQDPTDEQYF
cdr3_nt: TGCGCCAGCTCACAGGACCCCACGGACGAGCAGTACTTC
clone_size: few
d_call: NA
j_call: TRBJ2-7
v_call: TRBV10-1

cdr3_aa: CASSSEGLAGQSYNEQFF
cdr3_nt: TGTGCCAGCAGCTCCGAGGGACTAGCGGGACAGTCCTACAATGAGCAGTTCTTC
clone_size: NA
d_call: TRBD2
j_call: TRBJ2-1
v_call: TRBV7-8

cdr3_aa: CASRALQDFGQPQHF
cdr3_nt: TGTGCCAGCAGGGCCCTACAGGATTTTGGTCAGCCCCAGCATTTT
clone_size: NA
d_call: NA
j_call: TRBJ1-5
v_call: TRBV2